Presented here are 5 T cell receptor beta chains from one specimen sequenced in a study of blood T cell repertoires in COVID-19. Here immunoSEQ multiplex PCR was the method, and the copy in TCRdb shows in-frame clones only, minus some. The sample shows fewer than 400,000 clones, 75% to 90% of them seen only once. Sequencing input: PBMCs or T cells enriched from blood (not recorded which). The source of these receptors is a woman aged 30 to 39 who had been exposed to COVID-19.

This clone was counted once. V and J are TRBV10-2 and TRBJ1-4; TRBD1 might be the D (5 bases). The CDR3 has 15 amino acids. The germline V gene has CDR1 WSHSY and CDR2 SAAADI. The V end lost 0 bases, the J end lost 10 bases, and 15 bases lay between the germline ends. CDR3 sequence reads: CASSESGGSSGKLFF. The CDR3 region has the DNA TGCGCCAGCAGTGAGTCGGGGGGTTCTTCGGGAAAACTGTTTTTT.

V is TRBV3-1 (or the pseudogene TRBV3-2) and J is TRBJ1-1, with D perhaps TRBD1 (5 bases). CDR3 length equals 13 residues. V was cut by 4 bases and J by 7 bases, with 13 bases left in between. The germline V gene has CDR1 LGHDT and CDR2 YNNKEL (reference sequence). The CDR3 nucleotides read TGTGCCAGCAGCCTCAGGGCGAATTATGAAGCTTTCTTT. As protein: CASSLRANYEAFF.

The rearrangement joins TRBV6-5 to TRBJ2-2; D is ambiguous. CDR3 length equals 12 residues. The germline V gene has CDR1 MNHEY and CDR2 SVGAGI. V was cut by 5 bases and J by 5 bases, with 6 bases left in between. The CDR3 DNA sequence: TGTGCCAGCAGTCTCTTAACCGGGGAGCTGTTTTTT. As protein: CASSLLTGELFF.

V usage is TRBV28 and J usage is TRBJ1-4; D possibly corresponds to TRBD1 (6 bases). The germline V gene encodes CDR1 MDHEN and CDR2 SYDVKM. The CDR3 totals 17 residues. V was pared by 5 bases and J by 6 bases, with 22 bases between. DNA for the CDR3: TGTGCCAGCAGTCGATTTACCGGCGGGGGCTTGTATGAAAAACTGTTTTTT. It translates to CASSRFTGGGLYEKLFF.

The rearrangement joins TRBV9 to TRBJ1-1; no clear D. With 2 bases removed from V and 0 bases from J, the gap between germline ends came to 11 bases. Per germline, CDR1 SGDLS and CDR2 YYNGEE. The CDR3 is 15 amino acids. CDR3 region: CASSVLSGLNTEAFF. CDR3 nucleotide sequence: TGTGCCAGCAGCGTTCTGTCAGGTCTGAACACTGAAGCTTTCTTT.